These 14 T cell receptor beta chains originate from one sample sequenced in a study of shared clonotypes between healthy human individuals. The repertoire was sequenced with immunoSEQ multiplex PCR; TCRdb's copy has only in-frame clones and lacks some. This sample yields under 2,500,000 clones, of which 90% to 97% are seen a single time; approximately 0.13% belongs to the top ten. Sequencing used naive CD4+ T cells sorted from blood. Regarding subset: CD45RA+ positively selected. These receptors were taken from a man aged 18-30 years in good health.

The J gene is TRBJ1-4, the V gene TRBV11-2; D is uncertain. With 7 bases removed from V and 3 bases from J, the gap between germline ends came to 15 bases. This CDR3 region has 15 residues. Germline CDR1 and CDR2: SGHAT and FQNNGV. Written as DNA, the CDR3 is TGTGCCAGCACCCCTTTCGCCAGCGCTAATGAAAAACTGTTTTTT. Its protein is CASTPFASANEKLFF.

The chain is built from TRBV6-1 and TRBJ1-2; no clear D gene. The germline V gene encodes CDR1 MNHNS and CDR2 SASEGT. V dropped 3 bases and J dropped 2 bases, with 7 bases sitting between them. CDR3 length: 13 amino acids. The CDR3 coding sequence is TGTGCCAGCAGTGATGCGGTGAACTATGGCTACACCTTC. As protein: CASSDAVNYGYTF.

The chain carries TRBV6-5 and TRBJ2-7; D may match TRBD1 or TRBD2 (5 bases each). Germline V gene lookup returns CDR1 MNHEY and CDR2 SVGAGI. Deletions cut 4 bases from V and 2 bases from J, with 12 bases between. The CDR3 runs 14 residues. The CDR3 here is CASSSTTGTYEQYF. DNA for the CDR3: TGTGCCAGCAGTTCGACTACAGGTACCTACGAGCAGTACTTC.

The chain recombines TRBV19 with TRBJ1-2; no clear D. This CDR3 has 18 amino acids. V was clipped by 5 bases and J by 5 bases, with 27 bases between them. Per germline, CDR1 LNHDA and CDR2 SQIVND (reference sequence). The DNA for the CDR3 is TGTGCCAGTAGTCCTTACTTTAGGGATAACTCAATCCCGTATGGCTACACCTTC. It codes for CASSPYFRDNSIPYGYTF.

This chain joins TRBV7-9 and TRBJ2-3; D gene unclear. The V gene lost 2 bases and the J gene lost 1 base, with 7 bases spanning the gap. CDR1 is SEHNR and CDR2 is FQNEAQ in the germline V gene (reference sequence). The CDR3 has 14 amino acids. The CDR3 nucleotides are TGTGCCAGCAGCTTAACACGCGGCACAGATACGCAGTATTTT. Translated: CASSLTRGTDTQYF.

CDR3 amino acids: CASSYLGRDRSEQYF. CDR3 nucleotides: TGTGCCAGCAGTTACTTGGGACGGGACCGTTCCGAGCAGTACTTC. The J gene is TRBJ2-7, the V gene TRBV6-6; either TRBD1 or TRBD2 may supply D (5 bases each). The CDR3 loop spans 15 amino acids. V was trimmed by 1 base and J by 6 bases, leaving 16 bases between them. Germline V lookup: CDR1 MNHNY, CDR2 SVGAGI (reference sequence).

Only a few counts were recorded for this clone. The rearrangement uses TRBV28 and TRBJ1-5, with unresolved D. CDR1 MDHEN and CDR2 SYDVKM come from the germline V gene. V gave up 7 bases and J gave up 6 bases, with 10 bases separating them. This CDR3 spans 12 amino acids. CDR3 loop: CASTTRSQPQHF. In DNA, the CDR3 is TGTGCCAGCACCACACGTAGTCAGCCCCAGCATTTT.

In DNA, the CDR3 is TGTGCCAGCAGCTTTCTCGGGGGGACTGAGCAGTTCTTC. It specifies CASSFLGGTEQFF. The chain employs TRBV7-9 and TRBJ2-1, with 7 bases lining up with TRBD2. CDR3 length equals 13 residues. CDR1 SEHNR and CDR2 FQNEAQ come from the germline V gene (reference sequence). Losses at the gene ends were 3 bases for V and 9 bases for J; bases not matched to a gene: 5.

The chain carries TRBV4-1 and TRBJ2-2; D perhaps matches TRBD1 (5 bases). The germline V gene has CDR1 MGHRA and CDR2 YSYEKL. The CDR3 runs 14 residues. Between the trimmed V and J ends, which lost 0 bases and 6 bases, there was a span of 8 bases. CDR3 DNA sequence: TGCGCCAGCAGCCAAGACAGGGTTTCCGGGGAGCTGTTTTTT. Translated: CASSQDRVSGELFF.

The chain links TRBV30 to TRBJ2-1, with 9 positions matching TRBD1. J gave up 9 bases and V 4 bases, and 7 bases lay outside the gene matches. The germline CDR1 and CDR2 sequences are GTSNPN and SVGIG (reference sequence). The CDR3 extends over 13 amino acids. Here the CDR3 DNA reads TGTGCCTGGACCGGGACAGGGATAGGTGAGCAGTTCTTC. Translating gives CAWTGTGIGEQFF.

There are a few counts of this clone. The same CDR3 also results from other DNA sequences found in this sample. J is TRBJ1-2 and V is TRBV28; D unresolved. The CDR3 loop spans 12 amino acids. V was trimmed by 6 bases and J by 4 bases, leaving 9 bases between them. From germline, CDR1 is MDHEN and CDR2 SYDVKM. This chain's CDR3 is CASSPSGYGYTF. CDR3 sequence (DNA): TGTGCCAGCAGCCCGTCGGGCTATGGCTACACCTTC.

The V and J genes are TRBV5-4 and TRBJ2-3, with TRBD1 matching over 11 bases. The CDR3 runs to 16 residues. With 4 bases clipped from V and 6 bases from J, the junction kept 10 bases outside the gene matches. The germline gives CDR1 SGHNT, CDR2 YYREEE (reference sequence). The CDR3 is CASSIWTGGFMDTQYF. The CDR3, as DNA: TGTGCCAGCAGCATATGGACAGGGGGCTTCATGGATACGCAGTATTTT.

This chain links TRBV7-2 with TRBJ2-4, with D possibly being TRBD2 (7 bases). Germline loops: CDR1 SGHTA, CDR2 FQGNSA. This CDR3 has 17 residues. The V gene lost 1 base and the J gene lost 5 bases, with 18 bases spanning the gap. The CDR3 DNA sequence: TGTGCCAGCAGCTTAGTGGGGGGGCAGCCCCCCCAAAACATTCAGTACTTC. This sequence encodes CASSLVGGQPPQNIQYF.

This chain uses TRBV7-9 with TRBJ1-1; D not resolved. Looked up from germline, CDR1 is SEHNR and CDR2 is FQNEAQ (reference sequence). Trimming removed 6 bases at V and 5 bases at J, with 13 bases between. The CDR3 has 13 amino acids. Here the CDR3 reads CASRRSSQTEAFF. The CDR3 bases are TGTGCCAGCAGAAGATCATCACAGACTGAAGCTTTCTTT.